This T cell receptor (beta chain) was recorded in a study of shared clonotypes between healthy human individuals. Only in-frame clones appear in the TCRdb table, and some are missing; sequencing was by immunoSEQ multiplex PCR. This sample carries roughly 1,000,000 clones, about 80% of them seen once, and the ten largest clones take 0.6% to 0.75%. Trimming pared 2 bases from V and 0 bases from J, leaving 13 bases between. CDR1 is GTSNPN, CDR2 SVGIG, per germline (reference sequence). The CDR3 sequence is 15 residues long. The sequence derives from a man younger than 35 in good health. Some clones in this sample may be carry-over from other donors' samples. Sequencing was carried out using memory CD4+ T cells from PBMCs. The subset: CD45RA-negative fraction. This chain joins TRBV30 and TRBJ1-1; weak D call: TRBD1 (6 bases). Written as DNA, the CDR3 is TGTGCCTGGAGTCCGAAGACAGGATTGAACACTGAAGCTTTCTTT. Translating gives CAWSPKTGLNTEAFF. Full variable domain (remainder filled in from reference TRBV30 and TRBJ1-1): SQTIHQWPATLVQPVGSPLSLECTVEGTSNPNLYWYRQAAGRGLQLLFYSVGIGQISSEVPQNLSASRPQDRQFILSSKKLLLSDSGFYLCAWSPKTGLNTEAFFGQGTRLTVV.